Reported below is one T cell receptor (beta chain). As yet, its antigen is unknown. V was clipped by 6 bases and J by 3 bases, with 18 bases between them. CDR3 length: 15 residues. Looked up from germline, CDR1 is WNHNN and CDR2 is SYGVQD (reference sequence). The data derive from a study of cytomegalovirus exposure and HLA in healthy donors. Study-level results: According to a later analysis, donors in an Asian-associated ancestry cluster reportedly had fewer N-insertions than the roughly 630-donor mean.

Researchers ran the PCR with 60 Vbeta and 13 Jbeta primers. Clones were sequenced by immunoSEQ multiplex PCR, and TCRdb holds only the in-frame ones, with some missing. The table has approximately 190,000 clones, 87% seen once; the top ten hold roughly 1.3%. The V and J genes are TRBV10-1 and TRBJ2-7, with D possibly being TRBD1 (5 bases). Sequencing was performed on PBMCs. The TCR sequence derives from a man younger than 45 in good health and CMV-seronegative. This CDR3 reads CASSPRPGFVYEQYF. The CDR3 DNA follows: TGCGCCAGCAGCCCCCGCCCAGGGTTTGTCTACGAGCAGTACTTC.